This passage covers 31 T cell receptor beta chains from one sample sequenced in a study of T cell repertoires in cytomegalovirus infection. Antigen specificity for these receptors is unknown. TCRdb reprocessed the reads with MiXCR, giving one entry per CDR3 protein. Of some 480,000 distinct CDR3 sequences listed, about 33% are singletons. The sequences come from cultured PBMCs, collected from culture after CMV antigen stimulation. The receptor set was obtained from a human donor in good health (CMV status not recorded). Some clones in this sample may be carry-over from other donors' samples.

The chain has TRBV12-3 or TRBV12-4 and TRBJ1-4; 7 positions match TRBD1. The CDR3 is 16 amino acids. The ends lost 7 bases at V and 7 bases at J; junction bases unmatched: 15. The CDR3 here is CASTSKQGLGGEKLFF. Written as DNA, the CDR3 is TGTGCCAGCACCTCAAAACAGGGGCTCGGGGGTGAAAAACTGTTTTTT.

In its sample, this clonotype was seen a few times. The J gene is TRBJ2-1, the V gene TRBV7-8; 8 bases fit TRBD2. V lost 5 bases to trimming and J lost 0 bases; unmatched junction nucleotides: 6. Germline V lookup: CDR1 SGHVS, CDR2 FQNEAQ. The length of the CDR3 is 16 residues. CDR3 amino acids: CASSRGLASSYNEQFF. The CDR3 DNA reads TGTGCCAGCAGCCGTGGACTAGCAAGCTCCTACAATGAGCAGTTCTTC.

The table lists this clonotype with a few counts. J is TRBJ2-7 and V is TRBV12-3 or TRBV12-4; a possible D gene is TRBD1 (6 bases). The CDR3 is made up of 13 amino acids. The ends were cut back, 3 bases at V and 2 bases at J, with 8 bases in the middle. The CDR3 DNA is TGTGCCAGCAGTTTTGGGGGCCCCTACGAGCAGTACTTC. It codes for CASSFGGPYEQYF.

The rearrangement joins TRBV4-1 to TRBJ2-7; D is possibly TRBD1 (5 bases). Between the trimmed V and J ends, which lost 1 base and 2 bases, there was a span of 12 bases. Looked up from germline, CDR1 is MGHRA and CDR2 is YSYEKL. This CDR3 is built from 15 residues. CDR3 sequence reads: CASSQVETAAYEQYF. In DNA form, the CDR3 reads TGCGCCAGCAGCCAAGTCGAGACAGCCGCCTACGAGCAGTACTTC.

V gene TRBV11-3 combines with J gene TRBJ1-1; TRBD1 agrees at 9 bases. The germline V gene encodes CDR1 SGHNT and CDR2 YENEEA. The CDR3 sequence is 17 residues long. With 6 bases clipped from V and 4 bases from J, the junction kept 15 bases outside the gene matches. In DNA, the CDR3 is TGTGCCAGCAGTTCACCCCAAGACAGGGGGATGAGCACTGAAGCTTTCTTT. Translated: CASSSPQDRGMSTEAFF.

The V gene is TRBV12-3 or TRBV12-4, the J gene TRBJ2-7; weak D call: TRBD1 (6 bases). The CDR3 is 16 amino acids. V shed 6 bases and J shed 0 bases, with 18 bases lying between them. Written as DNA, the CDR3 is TGTGCCAGCAGAAAGACAGGAGCAAGCCGCTCCTACGAGCAGTACTTC. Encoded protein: CASRKTGASRSYEQYF.

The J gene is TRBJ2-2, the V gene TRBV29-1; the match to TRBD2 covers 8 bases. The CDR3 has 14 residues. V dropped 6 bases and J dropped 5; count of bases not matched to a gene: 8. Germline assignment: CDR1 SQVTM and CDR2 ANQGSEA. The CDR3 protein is CSVGGASGTGELFF. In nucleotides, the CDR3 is TGCAGCGTCGGAGGGGCTAGCGGGACCGGGGAGCTGTTTTTT.

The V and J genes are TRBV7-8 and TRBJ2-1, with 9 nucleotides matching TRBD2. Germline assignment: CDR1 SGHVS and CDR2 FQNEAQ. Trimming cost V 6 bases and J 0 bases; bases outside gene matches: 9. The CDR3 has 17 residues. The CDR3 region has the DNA TGTGCCAGCAGGTCTACTAGCGGGCATCACTCCTACAATGAGCAGTTCTTC. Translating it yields CASRSTSGHHSYNEQFF. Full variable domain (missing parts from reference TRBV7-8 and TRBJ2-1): GAGVSQSPRYKVAKRGQDVALRCDPISGHVSLFWYQQALGQGPEFLTYFQNEAQLDKSGLPSDRFFAERPEGSVSTLKIQRTQQEDSAVYLCASRSTSGHHSYNEQFFGPGTRLTVL.

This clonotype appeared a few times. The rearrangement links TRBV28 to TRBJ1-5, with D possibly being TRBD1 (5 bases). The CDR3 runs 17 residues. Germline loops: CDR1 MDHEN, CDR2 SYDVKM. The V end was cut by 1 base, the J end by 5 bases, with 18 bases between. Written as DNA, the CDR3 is TGTGCCAGCAGTTTATTGCTGACGGGGCTCACCGATCAGCCCCAGCATTTT. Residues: CASSLLLTGLTDQPQHF.

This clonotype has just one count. The CDR3 sequence: CAGRDRGTTGELFF. The CDR3 nucleotides read TGTGCCGGCCGGGACAGGGGGACCACCGGGGAGCTGTTTTTT. The chain carries TRBV2 and TRBJ2-2, with 11 bases identical to TRBD1. J lost 4 bases, V lost 11 bases, and 6 bases had no gene match. The CDR3 is 14 residues long. Germline CDR1 is SNHLY and CDR2 is FYNNEI.

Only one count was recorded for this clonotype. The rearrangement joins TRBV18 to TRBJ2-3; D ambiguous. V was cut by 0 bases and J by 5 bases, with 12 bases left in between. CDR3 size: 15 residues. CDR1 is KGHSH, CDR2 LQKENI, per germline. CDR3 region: CASSPPVQAVDTQYF. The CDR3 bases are TGTGCCAGCTCACCACCGGTTCAGGCGGTAGATACGCAGTATTTT. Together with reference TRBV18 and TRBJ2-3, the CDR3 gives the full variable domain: NAGVMQNPRHLVRRRGQEARLRCSPMKGHSHVYWYRQLPEEGLKFMVYLQKENIIDESGMPKERFSAEFPKEGPSILRIQQVVRGDSAAYFCASSPPVQAVDTQYFGPGTRLTVL.

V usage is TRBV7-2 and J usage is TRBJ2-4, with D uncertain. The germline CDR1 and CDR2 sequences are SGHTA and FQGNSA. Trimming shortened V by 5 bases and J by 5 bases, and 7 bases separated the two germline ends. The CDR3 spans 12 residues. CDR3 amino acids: CASSLRENIQYF. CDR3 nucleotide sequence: TGTGCCAGCAGCCTCAGAGAAAACATTCAGTACTTC.

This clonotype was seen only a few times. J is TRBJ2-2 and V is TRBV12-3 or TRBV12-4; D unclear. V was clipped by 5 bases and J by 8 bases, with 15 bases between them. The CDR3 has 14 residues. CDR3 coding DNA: TGTGCCAGCAGTCCCGGTTACGAACGAGGGGAGCTGTTTTTT. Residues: CASSPGYERGELFF.

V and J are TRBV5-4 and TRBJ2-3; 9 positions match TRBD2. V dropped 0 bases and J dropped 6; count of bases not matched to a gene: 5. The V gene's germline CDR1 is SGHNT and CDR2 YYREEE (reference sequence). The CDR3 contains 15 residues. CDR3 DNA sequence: TGTGCCAGCAGCTTGGCCGGACTAGCGATGGATACGCAGTATTTT. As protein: CASSLAGLAMDTQYF. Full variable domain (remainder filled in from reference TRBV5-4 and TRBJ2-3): ETGVTQSPTHLIKTRGQQVTLRCSSQSGHNTVSWYQQALGQGPQFIFQYYREEENGRGNFPPRFSGLQFPNYSSELNVNALELDDSALYLCASSLAGLAMDTQYFGPGTRLTVL.

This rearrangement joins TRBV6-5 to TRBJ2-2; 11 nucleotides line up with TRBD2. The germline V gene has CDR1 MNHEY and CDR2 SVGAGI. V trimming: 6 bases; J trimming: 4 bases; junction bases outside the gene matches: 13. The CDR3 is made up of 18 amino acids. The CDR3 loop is CASRPRLAGPSRTGELFF. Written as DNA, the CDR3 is TGTGCCAGCAGACCACGACTAGCGGGACCCAGTCGCACCGGGGAGCTGTTTTTT.

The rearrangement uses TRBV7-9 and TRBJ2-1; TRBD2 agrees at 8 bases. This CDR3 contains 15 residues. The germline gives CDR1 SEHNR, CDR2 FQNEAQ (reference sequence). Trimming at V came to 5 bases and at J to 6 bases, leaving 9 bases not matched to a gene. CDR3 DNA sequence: TGTGCCAGCAGCCTAAGCGGGAGAGGCGGCAATGAGCAGTTCTTC. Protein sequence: CASSLSGRGGNEQFF.

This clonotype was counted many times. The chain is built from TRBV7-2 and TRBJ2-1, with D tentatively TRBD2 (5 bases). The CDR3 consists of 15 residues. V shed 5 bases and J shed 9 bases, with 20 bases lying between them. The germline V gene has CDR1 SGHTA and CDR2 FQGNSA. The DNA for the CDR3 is TGTGCCAGCAGCCCAGCGGTTTTACCCGCCGGTGAGCAGTTCTTC. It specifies CASSPAVLPAGEQFF.

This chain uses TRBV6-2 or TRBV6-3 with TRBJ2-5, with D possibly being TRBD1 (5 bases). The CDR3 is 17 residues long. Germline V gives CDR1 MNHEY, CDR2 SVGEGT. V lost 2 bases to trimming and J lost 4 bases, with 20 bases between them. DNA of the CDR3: TGTGCCAGCAGTTACGGACCGACAGCTCCCAGGGTAGAGACCCAGTACTTC. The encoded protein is CASSYGPTAPRVETQYF.

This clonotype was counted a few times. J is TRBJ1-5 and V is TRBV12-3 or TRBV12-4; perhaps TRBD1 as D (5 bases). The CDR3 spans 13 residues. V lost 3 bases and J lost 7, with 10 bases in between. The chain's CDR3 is CASSLGDWQPQHF. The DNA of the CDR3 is TGTGCCAGCAGTTTGGGGGATTGGCAGCCCCAGCATTTT.

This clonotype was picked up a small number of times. The CDR3 coding sequence is TGTGCCAGCAGTGGACAGGGGGGGAACATTCAGTACTTC. Amino acid sequence: CASSGQGGNIQYF. The chain recombines TRBV12-3 or TRBV12-4 with TRBJ2-4, with 10 bases identical to TRBD1. With 5 bases clipped from V and 7 bases from J, the junction kept 2 bases outside the gene matches. This CDR3 contains 13 residues.

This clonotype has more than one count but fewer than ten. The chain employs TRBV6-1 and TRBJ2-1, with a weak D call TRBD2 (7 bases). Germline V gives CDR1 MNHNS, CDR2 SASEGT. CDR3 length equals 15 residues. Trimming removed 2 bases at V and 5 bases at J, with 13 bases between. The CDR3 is CASSETGGAHNEQFF. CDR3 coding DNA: TGTGCCAGCAGTGAAACGGGGGGCGCTCACAATGAGCAGTTCTTC.

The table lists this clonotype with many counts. The CDR3 here is CASSVLDTQYF. The DNA of the CDR3 is TGTGCCAGCAGCGTTCTAGATACGCAGTATTTT. This chain connects TRBV11-2 to TRBJ2-3; no clear D gene. Germline CDR1 SGHAT, CDR2 FQNNGV. The CDR3 extends over 11 amino acids. V was trimmed by 5 bases and J by 5 bases, leaving 5 bases between them.

The CDR3 sequence is CASSPGQFGYTF. The CDR3 DNA sequence: TGTGCCAGCAGTCCCGGACAGTTTGGCTACACCTTC. The V call is TRBV12-3 or TRBV12-4, the J call TRBJ1-2; possible D gene TRBD1, 6 bases. V gave up 5 bases and J gave up 7 bases, with 11 bases separating them. The CDR3 consists of 12 residues.

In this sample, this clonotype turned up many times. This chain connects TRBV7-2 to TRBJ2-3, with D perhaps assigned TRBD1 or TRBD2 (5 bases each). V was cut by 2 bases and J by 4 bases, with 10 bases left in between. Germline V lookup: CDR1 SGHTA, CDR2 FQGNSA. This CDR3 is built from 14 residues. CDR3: CASSLFQGADTQYF. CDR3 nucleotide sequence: TGTGCCAGCAGCTTATTCCAGGGAGCAGATACGCAGTATTTT.

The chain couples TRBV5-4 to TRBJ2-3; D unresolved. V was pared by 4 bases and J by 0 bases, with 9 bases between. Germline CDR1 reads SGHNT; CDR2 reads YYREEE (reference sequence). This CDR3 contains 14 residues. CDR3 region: CASSREASTDTQYF. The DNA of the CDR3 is TGTGCCAGCAGCAGAGAGGCTAGCACAGATACGCAGTATTTT.

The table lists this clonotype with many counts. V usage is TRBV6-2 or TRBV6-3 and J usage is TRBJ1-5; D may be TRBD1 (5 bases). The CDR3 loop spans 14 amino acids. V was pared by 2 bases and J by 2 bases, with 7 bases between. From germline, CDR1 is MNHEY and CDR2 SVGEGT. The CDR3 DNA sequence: TGTGCCAGCAGTTACACGGGGGGCAATCAGCCCCAGCATTTT. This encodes CASSYTGGNQPQHF.

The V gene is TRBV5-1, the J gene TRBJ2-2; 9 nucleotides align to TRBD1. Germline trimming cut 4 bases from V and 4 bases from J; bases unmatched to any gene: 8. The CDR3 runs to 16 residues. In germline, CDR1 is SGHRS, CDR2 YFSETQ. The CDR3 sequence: CASSVWTGAITGELFF. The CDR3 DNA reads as TGCGCCAGCAGCGTGTGGACAGGGGCTATCACCGGGGAGCTGTTTTTT.

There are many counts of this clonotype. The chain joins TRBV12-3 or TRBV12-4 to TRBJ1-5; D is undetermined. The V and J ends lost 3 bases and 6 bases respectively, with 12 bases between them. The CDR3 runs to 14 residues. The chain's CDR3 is CASSFAEPGQPQHF. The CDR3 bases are TGTGCCAGCAGTTTTGCCGAGCCTGGTCAGCCCCAGCATTTT.

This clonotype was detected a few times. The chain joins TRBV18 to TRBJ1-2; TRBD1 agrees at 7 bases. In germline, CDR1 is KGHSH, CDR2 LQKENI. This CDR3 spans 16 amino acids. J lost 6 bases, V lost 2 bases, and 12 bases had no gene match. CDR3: CASSPYLDRDEDGYTF. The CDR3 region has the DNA TGTGCCAGCTCACCATACTTAGACAGGGATGAGGATGGCTACACCTTC.

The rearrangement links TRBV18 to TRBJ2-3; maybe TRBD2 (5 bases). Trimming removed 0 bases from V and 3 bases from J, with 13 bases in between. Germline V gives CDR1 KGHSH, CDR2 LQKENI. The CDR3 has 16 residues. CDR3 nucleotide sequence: TGTGCCAGCTCACCACCCCGGAGGCCTGGGACAGATACGCAGTATTTT. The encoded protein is CASSPPRRPGTDTQYF.

CDR3 in DNA: TGTGCCAGCAGTTCTGGGGGATCCGGGCGCGGCAATGAGCAGTTCTTC. The encoded protein is CASSSGGSGRGNEQFF. This chain links TRBV6-2 or TRBV6-3 with TRBJ2-1; tentatively, D is TRBD1 or TRBD2 (5 bases each). Germline loops: CDR1 MNHEY, CDR2 SVGEGT. The CDR3 spans 16 residues. V was clipped by 4 bases and J by 6 bases, with 19 bases between them.